Below, 8 T cell receptor beta chains from the same sample are listed, as sequenced in a study of blood T cell repertoires in COVID-19. The assay was immunoSEQ multiplex PCR, and TCRdb's table has in-frame clones only and misses some. The sample records around 130,000 clones, 70% to 90% being singletons. Sequenced input: PBMCs or T cells enriched from blood (not recorded which). The receptors were sampled from a woman in her fifties or sixties with acute COVID-19.

V and J are TRBV6-5 and TRBJ2-5; tentative D call: TRBD1 (5 bases). V lost 0 bases and J lost 4, with 6 bases in between. This CDR3 has 13 residues. Germline V gene sequence: CDR1 MNHEY, CDR2 SVGAGI. DNA of the CDR3: TGTGCCAGCAGTTACTCAGGGGCAGAGACCCAGTACTTC. Translating it yields CASSYSGAETQYF.

The chain carries TRBV19 and TRBJ1-5; D perhaps matches TRBD1 (6 bases). The CDR3 is 19 amino acids. Germline CDR1 reads LNHDA; CDR2 reads SQIVND (reference sequence). V lost 5 bases, J lost 5 bases, and 28 bases lay in between. This CDR3 reads CASSLEHLPGHFPDQPQHF. The CDR3 nucleotides are TGTGCCAGTAGTCTCGAACACCTACCGGGACACTTCCCCGATCAGCCCCAGCATTTT.

The chain couples TRBV2 to TRBJ2-5, with D uncertain. Per the germline V gene, CDR1 is SNHLY and CDR2 is FYNNEI. The CDR3 runs to 13 residues. The V end was cut by 6 bases, the J end by 0 bases, with 8 bases between. The CDR3 spells CASRSTYQETQYF. CDR3 coding DNA: TGTGCCAGCAGATCTACGTACCAAGAGACCCAGTACTTC.

V gene TRBV5-8 combines with J gene TRBJ2-2, with D tentatively TRBD1 (6 bases). Trimming removed 4 bases from V and 5 bases from J, with 12 bases in between. CDR3 length: 14 residues. Looked up from germline, CDR1 is SGHTS and CDR2 is YDEGEE. CDR3 coding DNA: TGTGCCAGCAGCGCGATTAGGGGGACCGGGGAGCTGTTTTTT. Translation: CASSAIRGTGELFF. The full variable domain, rest sourced from reference TRBV5-8 and TRBJ2-2, is EAGVTQSPTHLIKTRGQQATLRCSPISGHTSVYWYQQALGLGLQFLLWYDEGEERNRGNFPPRFSGRQFPNYSSELNVNALELEDSALYLCASSAIRGTGELFFGEGSRLTVL.

CDR3 DNA: TGTGCCAGCAGTCCTCAACAGGGAGATACGCAGTATTTT. It is translated as CASSPQQGDTQYF. The chain employs TRBV12-3 or TRBV12-4 and TRBJ2-3; D possibly corresponds to TRBD1 (6 bases). The CDR3 sequence is 13 residues long. V was cut by 5 bases and J by 5 bases, with 11 bases left in between.

The chain links TRBV7-9 to TRBJ1-2; D uncertain. The CDR3 sequence is 14 residues long. Germline CDR1 reads SEHNR; CDR2 reads FQNEAQ (reference sequence). The germline V and J ends were trimmed by 1 base and 5 bases, with 11 bases remaining between them. CDR3 DNA sequence: TGTGCCAGCAGCTTAGATGGCAGGTCTTATGGCTACACCTTC. Protein sequence: CASSLDGRSYGYTF.

This clone was detected only once. The J gene is TRBJ1-1, the V gene TRBV10-2, with D possibly TRBD1 on 6 matching bases. CDR3 size: 11 residues. Germline CDR1 and CDR2: WSHSY and SAAADI. V was shortened by 10 bases and J by 5 bases, with 11 bases between the two germline ends. The DNA of the CDR3 is TGCGCCACCGGACAGTTGACTGAAGCTTTCTTT. Translating it yields CATGQLTEAFF.

Points on this clone: Other DNA sequences within the sample encode an identical CDR3. This chain joins TRBV19 and TRBJ1-5; 8 nucleotides match TRBD1. The germline V gene encodes CDR1 LNHDA and CDR2 SQIVND (reference sequence). Trimming removed 5 bases from V and 2 bases from J; junction bases left unmatched: 2. The CDR3 covers 14 residues. The DNA for the CDR3 is TGTGCCAGTAGTTCGACAGGGGGCAATCAGCCCCAGCATTTT. Encoded protein: CASSSTGGNQPQHF.